The 2 T cell receptor beta chains below all came from one sample that was sequenced in a study of beta chain features in type 1 diabetes. As every portion of the isolated RNA was reverse transcribed, the sequencing read expressed TCRB transcripts. Sequencing was performed with immunoSEQ multiplex PCR; in TCRdb, only in-frame clones are kept and a portion is missing. The sample has 600,000 to 650,000 clones; about a sixth are singletons. Sequencing used naive CD4+ T cells from blood. The receptors come from a man aged 18 to 35 in good health.

This clone was counted only a few times. For the CDR3, the DNA is TGTGCCAGCTCACCAACCATGGACGGGGCAGATACGCAGTATTTT. Encoded protein: CASSPTMDGADTQYF. The chain has TRBV18 and TRBJ2-3; tentative D call: TRBD2 (5 bases). Germline V CDR1 and CDR2: KGHSH, LQKENI. V lost 2 bases and J lost 4, with 13 bases in between. The CDR3 totals 15 residues. Based on the CDR3 plus reference TRBV18 and TRBJ2-3, the full variable domain is NAGVMQNPRHLVRRRGQEARLRCSPMKGHSHVYWYRQLPEEGLKFMVYLQKENIIDESGMPKERFSAEFPKEGPSILRIQQVVRGDSAAYFCASSPTMDGADTQYFGPGTRLTVL.

This clone was picked up a small number of times. The chain employs TRBV19 and TRBJ2-4; 13 positions match TRBD2. Germline assignment: CDR1 LNHDA and CDR2 SQIVND (reference sequence). The CDR3 has 16 residues. V was clipped by 6 bases and J by 6 bases; unmatched bases: 8. Here the CDR3 DNA reads TGTGCCAGTAGCACCGGGACTAGCGGGATCGGAAACATTCAGTACTTC. As protein: CASSTGTSGIGNIQYF.